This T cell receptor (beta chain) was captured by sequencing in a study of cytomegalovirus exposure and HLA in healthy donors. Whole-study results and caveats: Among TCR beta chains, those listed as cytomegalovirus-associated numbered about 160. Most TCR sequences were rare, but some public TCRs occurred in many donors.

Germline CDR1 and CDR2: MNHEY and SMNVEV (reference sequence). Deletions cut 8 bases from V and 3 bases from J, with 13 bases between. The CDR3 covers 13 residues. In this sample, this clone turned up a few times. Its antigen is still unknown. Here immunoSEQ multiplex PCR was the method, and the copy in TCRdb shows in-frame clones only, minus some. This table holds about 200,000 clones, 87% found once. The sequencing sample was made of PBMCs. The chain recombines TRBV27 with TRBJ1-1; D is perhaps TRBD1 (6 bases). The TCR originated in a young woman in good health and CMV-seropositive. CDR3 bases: TGTGCCAGCCGATACCCAGGGGACACTGAAGCTTTCTTT. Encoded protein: CASRYPGDTEAFF.